The rows below give T cell receptor beta chains drawn from one sample of a study of blood T cell repertoires in COVID-19. Libraries were prepared by immunoSEQ multiplex PCR; TCRdb keeps only in-frame clonotypes and omits some of them. The sample lists about 110,000 clones; around 82% were seen once. Material for sequencing was peripheral blood. Receptors originate from a woman aged 55-75 years with acute or convalescent COVID-19. The CDR3 runs from the conserved cysteine through the conserved F or W. The D gene is left open where the match is weak. Rows give clone size only sometimes, using once, few, many, or a class for an expanded clone.

>.|TRBV28|13|TRBJ1-5|.
TGTGCCACCACGAAGGGGAACAATCAGCCCCAGCATTTT
CATTKGNNQPQHF
>.|TRBV4-3|14|TRBJ1-3|.
TGCGCCAGCAGCCGACTAGCCGATGGAAACACCATATATTTT
CASSRLADGNTIYF
>TRBD1|TRBV15|15|TRBJ1-2|.
TGTGCCACCAGCAGAGACGGGACAGGAAGTTATGGCTACACCTTC
CATSRDGTGSYGYTF
>TRBD1|TRBV11-1|15|TRBJ1-1|.
TGTGCCAGCAGCTTATGGGGGACAGTGAACACTGAAGCTTTCTTT
CASSLWGTVNTEAFF
>.|TRBV12-3/TRBV12-4|13|TRBJ1-2|.
TGTGCCAGCAGTTTTTCCGCAGGGGTCGGCTACACCTTC
CASSFSAGVGYTF
>.|TRBV25-1|14|TRBJ1-2|.
TGTGCCAGCAGTGAGGTAGGGGATAGCTATGGCTACACCTTC
CASSEVGDSYGYTF
>.|TRBV5-6|12|TRBJ1-5|.
TGTGCCAGCAGCTTCGGTTACCAGCCCCAGCATTTT
CASSFGYQPQHF
>.|TRBV11-1|13|TRBJ2-5|.
TGTGCCAGTAAACCCGGACTCGCAATGACCCAGTACTTC
CASKPGLAMTQYF
>.|TRBV5-1|15|TRBJ1-4|.
TGCGCCAGCAGCTTGGGGACACAGGGTTGGGAAAAACTGTTTTTT
CASSLGTQGWEKLFF
>.|TRBV18|13|TRBJ2-5|.
TGTGCCAGCTCACCACGAGGTTTAGAGACCCAGTACTTC
CASSPRGLETQYF
>.|TRBV7-2|15|TRBJ2-7|.
TGTGCCAGCAGCTTAGTGGCAGGGAAGGGCTACGAGCAGTACTTC
CASSLVAGKGYEQYF
>TRBD2|TRBV7-9|15|TRBJ2-5|.
TGTGCCAGCAGCTTCCCAACTAGCGGGGAGGAGACCCAGTACTTC
CASSFPTSGEETQYF
>.|TRBV2|15|TRBJ1-2|.
TGTGCCAGCAAACCCCTCAATACAGGCCTCTATGGCTACACCTTC
CASKPLNTGLYGYTF
>TRBD1|TRBV4-2|16|TRBJ2-3|.
TGTGCCAGCAGCCAAGTGGGGACAGAGAGCACAGATACGCAGTATTTT
CASSQVGTESTDTQYF
>TRBD1|TRBV19|15|TRBJ1-4|.
TGTGCCAGTAGCCTCAGGACAGGAACTAATGAAAAACTGTTTTTT
CASSLRTGTNEKLFF
>.|TRBV7-9|13|TRBJ1-5|once
TGTGCCAGCAGCACGGACAGTGGTCAGCCCCAGCATTTT
CASSTDSGQPQHF
>TRBD1|TRBV5-4|16|TRBJ1-2|.
TGTGCCAGCAGCTTGGGACAGGGGGTTCGTCCGAGCGGCTACACCTTC
CASSLGQGVRPSGYTF
>.|TRBV19|14|TRBJ1-2|few
TGTGCCAGTAGTGGGGGCAGCGCAAACTATGGCTACACCTTC
CASSGGSANYGYTF
>.|TRBV9|14|TRBJ1-5|.
TGTGCCAGCGGGGGCGGACAGAGCAATCAGCCCCAGCATTTT
CASGGGQSNQPQHF
>TRBD1|TRBV6-2/TRBV6-3|14|TRBJ1-6|.
TGTGCCAGCAGTCAGACAGGGGGTAATTCACCCCTCCACTTT
CASSQTGGNSPLHF
>.|TRBV12-5|16|TRBJ1-1|.
TGTGCTAGTGGTTTGGATGCTCAGGGGTGGGGGCCCGAAGCTTTCTTT
CASGLDAQGWGPEAFF
>.|TRBV28|15|TRBJ2-7|once
TGTGCCAGCAGCCAAGAGCGGGTGTGGTCCTACGAGCAGTACTTC
CASSQERVWSYEQYF